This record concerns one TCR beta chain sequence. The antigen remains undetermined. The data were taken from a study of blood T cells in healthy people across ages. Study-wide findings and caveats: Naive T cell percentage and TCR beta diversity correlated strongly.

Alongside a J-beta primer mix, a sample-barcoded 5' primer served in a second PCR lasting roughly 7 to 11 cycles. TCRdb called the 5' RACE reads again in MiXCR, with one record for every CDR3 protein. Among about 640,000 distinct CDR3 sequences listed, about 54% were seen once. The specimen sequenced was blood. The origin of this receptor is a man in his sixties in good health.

Here the CDR3 DNA reads TGTGCCAGCAGCTTAGCTCCCGTTCGAGCGGGGACCCAGTACTTC. Translating gives CASSLAPVRAGTQYF. This rearrangement joins TRBV7-7 to TRBJ2-5; a weak D match, TRBD2 (6 bases). The CDR3 extends over 15 amino acids. Looked up from germline, CDR1 is SSHAT and CDR2 is FNYEAQ (reference sequence). The V end lost 0 bases, the J end lost 7 bases, and 15 bases lay between the germline ends. The complete variable domain, with remaining parts taken from reference TRBV7-7 and TRBJ2-5, reads GAGVSQSPRYKVTKRGQDVTLRCDPISSHATLYWYQQALGQGPEFLTYFNYEAQPDKSGLPSDRFSAERPEGSISTLTIQRTEQRDSAMYRCASSLAPVRAGTQYFGPGTRLLVL.